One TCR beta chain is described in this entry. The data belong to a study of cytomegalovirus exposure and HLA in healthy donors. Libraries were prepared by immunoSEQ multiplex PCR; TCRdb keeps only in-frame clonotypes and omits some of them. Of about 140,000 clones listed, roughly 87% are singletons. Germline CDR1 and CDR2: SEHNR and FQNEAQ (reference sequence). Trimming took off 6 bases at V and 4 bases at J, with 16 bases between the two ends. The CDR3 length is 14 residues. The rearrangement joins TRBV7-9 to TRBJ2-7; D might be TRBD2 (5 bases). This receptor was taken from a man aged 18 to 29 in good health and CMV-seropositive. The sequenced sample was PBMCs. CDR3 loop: CASRSGGFEYEQYF. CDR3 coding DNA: TGTGCCAGCAGGTCAGGAGGCTTCGAATACGAGCAGTACTTC.